This TCR beta chain was sequenced during a study of blood T cell repertoires in COVID-19 (TCRdb year 2020). Regarding the complete study: Samples from collaborators originated in the United States, Italy and Spain and spanned both the acute and convalescent phases of COVID-19. The material from the prospective study consisted of cDNA or gDNA derived from T cells, B-cell-depleted T cells, or PBMCs. Deeply sampled blood TCRbeta repertoires from subjects exposed to, actively infected with, or recovered from COVID-19 were included in the dataset. The repertoires were made available in a free public database intended to serve as a resource for research on the immune response to SARS-CoV-2. Samples were obtained from the ongoing ImmuneRACE study (first 160 participants) and from some 1,200 subjects provided by 6 global collaborators. Sample metadata almost always included a de-identified subject ID, COVID-19 status, age in years and sex. Where HLA class I and class II types were available, the types were taken from metadata supplied by the sample provider, not from assay-based typing.

TCRbeta CDR3 regions were amplified from genomic DNA by means of the immunoSEQ Assay, a bias-controlled multiplex PCR. Processing in the source paper ran as follows. The number of nucleated cells in each sample was estimated by amplification of reference gene primers within the assay. To quantify the absolute abundance of each unique TCRbeta CDR3 rearrangement, sequence reads were collapsed and filtered. Productive Simpson clonality was computed per sample as the square root of Simpson's diversity index over productive rearrangements. TCRdb retrieved this table from immuneACCESS and kept in-frame rearrangements only. Not all clones are present; in checked studies, unresolved V genes account for under half, and no reason is known for the remainder. V, J and clone size are taken as reported in that table, and D and trimming were inferred from the DNA itself. For this sample the table gives roughly 180,000 clones, of which approximately 85% were detected only once. Less than 9% of the sample comes from the top ten.

Each collaborating institution followed its own protocols to collect whole blood in K2EDTA tubes. For TCRbeta analysis, collaborators shipped samples in one of three forms: frozen whole blood, isolated PBMCs, or DNA extracted from either of those sample types. Overall results and qualifications from the work: The amount of clinical and demographic metadata varied by source and participant and was provided uncurated.

The CDR3 sequence holds 18 residues, the cysteine and valine included. Left in the record is the CDR3 DNA by itself, 54 bases read in frame from the first base. Germline trimming amounts to 0 bases on V and 7 bases on J, with 17 as the count of junction bases outside the gene matches. Comment on this clone: Its antigen specificity is not known. It has no much larger one-base neighbor in the sample; base qualities were not kept.

The chain employs TRBV6-7 and TRBJ2-7; a stretch of 8 junction bases matches TRBD2. TRBV6-7 is known as an ORF, though its function is uncertain. The material sequenced was peripheral blood. The receptor's source is a woman in her fifties or sixties with acute or convalescent COVID-19. The bases read TGTGCCAGCAGTTACTCTGAGGTTGGCGGGAGGCAATACCGGGAGCAGTACGTC. Its coded protein is CASSYSEVGGRQYREQYV.